The rows below give T cell receptor beta chains drawn from one sample of a study of beta chain features in type 1 diabetes. Data came from immunoSEQ multiplex PCR; TCRdb stores just in-frame clones and leaves some out. The sample shows a few hundred thousand clones, around an eighth of them seen only once. The sample was naive CD4+ T cells from blood. These receptors originate from a woman between 18 and 29 years old with type 1 diabetes. CDR3s include the opening cysteine and the closing phenylalanine or tryptophan. The D gene is left open where the match is weak. Expanded clones get a size class; other rows say once, few or many, or leave the size out.

CDR3 protein	CDR3 DNA	clone size	D gene	V gene	J gene
CSVTYGPPAGGYTF	TGCAGCGTTACCTATGGACCCCCAGCGGGTGGCTACACCTTC	NA	NA	TRBV29-1	TRBJ1-2
CASSLSGNLYEQYF	TGCGCCAGCAGCTTGAGCGGGAACCTCTACGAGCAGTACTTC	NA	TRBD2	TRBV5-1	TRBJ2-7
CASSVGPVSSYEQYF	TGTGCCAGCAGCGTAGGGCCAGTAAGCTCCTACGAGCAGTACTTC	few	NA	TRBV9	TRBJ2-7
CASTGLRNQPQHF	TGTGCCAGCACAGGGTTAAGGAATCAGCCCCAGCATTTT	NA	NA	TRBV2	TRBJ1-5
CASSVTSGGERYTF	TGTGCCAGCAGTGTGACGAGCGGAGGAGAACGCTACACCTTC	few	NA	TRBV28	TRBJ1-2
CASSTLAGGPGEQFF	TGTGCCAGCAGCACACTAGCGGGAGGGCCCGGAGAGCAGTTCTTC	few	TRBD2	TRBV11-2	TRBJ2-1
CASSNGLADSYEQYF	TGTGCCAGCTCCAACGGACTAGCGGACTCCTACGAGCAGTACTTC	few	TRBD2	TRBV18	TRBJ2-7
CASSLTRPTSGRWDTQYF	TGTGCCAGCAGTCTAACCCGACCGACTAGCGGGAGGTGGGATACGCAGTATTTT	NA	TRBD2	TRBV5-4	TRBJ2-3
CASTGTGWTGELFF	TGTGCCAGCACCGGGACAGGGTGGACCGGGGAGCTGTTTTTT	few	TRBD1	TRBV25-1	TRBJ2-2
CASSSRTSGRRETQYF	TGTGCCAGCAGCTCCAGGACTAGCGGGAGGCGGGAGACCCAGTACTTC	few	TRBD2	TRBV7-2	TRBJ2-5
CAGTGGDTDTQYF	TGTGCCGGAACGGGAGGGGACACAGATACGCAGTATTTT	few	TRBD2	TRBV30	TRBJ2-3
CASRQGLAGGGNEQFF	TGTGCCAGCAGACAAGGACTAGCGGGAGGAGGGAATGAGCAGTTCTTC	NA	TRBD2	TRBV2	TRBJ2-1
CASDASGRGPTDTQYF	TGTGCCAGCGATGCCTCCGGGCGGGGCCCCACAGATACGCAGTATTTT	NA	NA	TRBV2	TRBJ2-3
CASSLGLLTYNEQFF	TGTGCCAGCAGCCTGGGACTACTTACCTACAATGAGCAGTTCTTC	NA	TRBD2	TRBV7-2	TRBJ2-1
CASSQDWRASNNEQFF	TGCGCCAGCAGCCAAGATTGGAGGGCGAGCAACAATGAGCAGTTCTTC	few	NA	TRBV4-3	TRBJ2-1
CASSLEPLRAEAFF	TGTGCCAGCAGCTTAGAGCCCCTTCGCGCTGAAGCTTTCTTT	NA	NA	TRBV11-3	TRBJ1-1
CASSVRAGGPGELFF	TGTGCCAGCAGCGTAAGAGCGGGAGGGCCCGGGGAGCTGTTTTTT	NA	TRBD2	TRBV9	TRBJ2-2
CASSVQQQETQYF	TGTGCCAGCAGCGTTCAACAACAAGAGACCCAGTACTTC	few	NA	TRBV9	TRBJ2-5
CASRRQGLGETQYF	TGTGCCAGCAGGCGACAGGGTTTAGGAGAGACCCAGTACTTC	NA	TRBD1	TRBV6-1	TRBJ2-5
CASSVGTGFLEKLFF	TGTGCCAGCAGCGTAGGGACAGGTTTTCTTGAAAAACTGTTTTTT	NA	TRBD1	TRBV9	TRBJ1-4
CASSSRTGAGYGYTF	TGTGCCAGCAGTTCCCGGACAGGGGCAGGGTATGGCTACACCTTC	few	TRBD1	TRBV6-5	TRBJ1-2
CATSRDKGAGQPQHF	TGTGCCACCAGCAGAGATAAAGGGGCCGGTCAGCCCCAGCATTTT	few	NA	TRBV15	TRBJ1-5
CASSLGGGNQPQHF	TGTGCCAGCAGCTTAGGTGGCGGAAATCAGCCCCAGCATTTT	NA	NA	TRBV7-9	TRBJ1-5
CASSLDSKQYF	TGTGCCAGCAGTCTCGACAGTAAGCAGTACTTC	NA	NA	TRBV28	TRBJ2-7
CAWSRGGPGHQPQHF	TGTGCCTGGAGTAGGGGGGGGCCGGGGCATCAGCCCCAGCATTTT	few	NA	TRBV30	TRBJ1-5
CASSLEGVKGYF	TGCGCCAGCAGCTTGGAGGGGGTCAAGGGGTACTTC	NA	NA	TRBV5-1	TRBJ2-7
CASSMAGPSRNQPQHF	TGTGCCAGTAGTATGGCAGGTCCTTCCCGCAATCAGCCCCAGCATTTT	NA	NA	TRBV19	TRBJ1-5
CASSVAPGDGYTF	TGTGCCAGCAGCGTAGCTCCAGGGGACGGCTACACCTTC	NA	NA	TRBV9	TRBJ1-2
CSVGGYLTEAFF	TGCAGCGTTGGCGGGTACTTGACTGAAGCTTTCTTT	NA	NA	TRBV29-1	TRBJ1-1
CASSQTGLVDTQYF	TGCGCCAGCAGCCAAACAGGCTTGGTAGATACGCAGTATTTT	NA	NA	TRBV4-3	TRBJ2-3
CASKTGRYNEQFF	TGTGCCAGTAAGACGGGGAGGTACAATGAGCAGTTCTTC	few	NA	TRBV6-5	TRBJ2-1
CASSMQDQPQHF	TGTGCCAGTAGTATGCAGGATCAGCCCCAGCATTTT	few	NA	TRBV19	TRBJ1-5
CASSLDRFYYEQYF	TGTGCCAGCAGTTTGGACAGGTTCTACTACGAGCAGTACTTC	NA	TRBD1	TRBV6-5	TRBJ2-7
CASSSTGSTGELFF	TGTGCCAGCAGCTCGACAGGGAGCACCGGGGAGCTGTTTTTT	NA	TRBD1	TRBV7-9	TRBJ2-2
CASSQEGTAKHYGYTF	TGCGCCAGCAGCCAAGAAGGGACAGCGAAACACTATGGCTACACCTTC	NA	TRBD1	TRBV4-3	TRBJ1-2
CASSLQGTGELFF	TGCGCCAGCAGCTTACAGGGAACCGGGGAGCTGTTTTTT	NA	NA	TRBV5-1	TRBJ2-2
CASSQELAGGLGTDTQYF	TGTGCCAGCAGCCAGGAACTAGCGGGGGGATTGGGCACAGATACGCAGTATTTT	NA	TRBD2	TRBV6-4	TRBJ2-3
CASRIQGPGYLEAFF	TGTGCCAGCAGGATACAGGGGCCCGGGTACCTTGAAGCTTTCTTT	NA	TRBD1	TRBV6-5	TRBJ1-1
CASSSGYLAKNIQYF	TGTGCCAGCAGCTCCGGTTACCTAGCCAAAAACATTCAGTACTTC	NA	NA	TRBV11-2	TRBJ2-4
CASSPDAVETQYF	TGTGCCAGCAGCCCAGACGCGGTGGAGACCCAGTACTTC	few	NA	TRBV5-5	TRBJ2-5
CASQRGGRVEAFF	TGTGCCAGCCAAAGGGGAGGGAGGGTTGAAGCTTTCTTT	few	NA	TRBV25-1	TRBJ1-1